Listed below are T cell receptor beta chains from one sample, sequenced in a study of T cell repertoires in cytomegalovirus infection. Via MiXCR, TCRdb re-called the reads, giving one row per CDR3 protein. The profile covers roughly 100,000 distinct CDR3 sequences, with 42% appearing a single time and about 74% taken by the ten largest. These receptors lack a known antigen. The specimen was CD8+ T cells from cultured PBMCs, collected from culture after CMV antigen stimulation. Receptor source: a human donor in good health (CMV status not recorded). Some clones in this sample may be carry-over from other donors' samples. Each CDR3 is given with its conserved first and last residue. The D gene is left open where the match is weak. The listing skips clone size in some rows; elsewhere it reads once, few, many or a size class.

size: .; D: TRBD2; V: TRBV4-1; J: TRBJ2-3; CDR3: CASSPLADSTDTQYF; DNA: TGCGCCAGCAGCCCACTAGCGGACAGCACAGATACGCAGTATTTT
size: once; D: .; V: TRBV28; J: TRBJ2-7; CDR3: CASSLTLGDYEQYF; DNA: TGTGCCAGCAGTTTGACTTTGGGGGACTACGAGCAGTACTTC
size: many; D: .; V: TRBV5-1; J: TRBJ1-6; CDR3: CASSLDLAVAPLHF; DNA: TGCGCCAGCAGCTTGGACTTGGCGGTGGCACCCCTCCACTTT
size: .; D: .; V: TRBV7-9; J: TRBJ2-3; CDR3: CASSHKQGPDTQYF; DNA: TGTGCCAGCAGCCACAAACAGGGTCCAGATACGCAGTATTTT
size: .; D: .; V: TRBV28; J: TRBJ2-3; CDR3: CASSYDTQYF; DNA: TGTGCCAGCAGTTACGATACGCAGTATTTT
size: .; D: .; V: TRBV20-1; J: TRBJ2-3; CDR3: CSARDVGGLTDTQYF; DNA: TGCAGTGCTAGAGATGTCGGGGGCTTAACAGATACGCAGTATTTT
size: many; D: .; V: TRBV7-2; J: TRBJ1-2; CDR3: CASSSDGGPSGYTF; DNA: TGTGCCAGCAGCTCCGACGGGGGCCCCTCTGGCTACACCTTC
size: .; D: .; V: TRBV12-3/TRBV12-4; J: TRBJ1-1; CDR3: CASSKFWAGQDENTEAFF; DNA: TGTGCCAGCAGCAAATTTTGGGCAGGACAAGACGAGAACACTGAAGCTTTCTTT
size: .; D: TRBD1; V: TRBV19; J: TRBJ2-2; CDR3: CASSAPGQGYHGELFF; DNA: TGTGCCAGTAGTGCACCGGGACAGGGGTACCACGGGGAGCTGTTTTTT
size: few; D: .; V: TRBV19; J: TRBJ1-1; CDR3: CASSPDGWVEAFF; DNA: TGTGCCAGTAGTCCGGATGGGTGGGTTGAAGCTTTCTTT
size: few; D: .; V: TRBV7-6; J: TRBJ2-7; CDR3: CASSLAGAYYEQYF; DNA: TGTGCCAGCAGCTTAGCCGGGGCTTACTACGAGCAGTACTTC
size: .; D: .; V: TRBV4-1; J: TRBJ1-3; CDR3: CASSQEVGAGNTIYF; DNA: TGTGCCAGCAGCCAAGAAGTGGGCGCTGGAAACACCATATATTTT
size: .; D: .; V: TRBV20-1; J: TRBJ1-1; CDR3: CSASRGRPDF; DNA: TGCAGTGCTAGTAGGGGACGACCCGACTTT
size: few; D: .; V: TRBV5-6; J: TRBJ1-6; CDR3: CASSLQGMSSYNSPLHF; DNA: TGTGCCAGCAGCTTGCAGGGTATGAGCTCCTATAATTCACCCCTCCACTTT
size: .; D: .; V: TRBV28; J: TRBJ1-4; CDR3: CASSYGTGLRPNEKLFF; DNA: TGTGCCAGCAGTTATGGGACCGGCCTCAGACCTAATGAAAAACTGTTTTTT
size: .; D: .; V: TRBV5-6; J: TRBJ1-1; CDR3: CASSKLTRVSGTEAFF; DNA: TGTGCCAGCAGCAAACTCACGCGGGTTTCGGGCACTGAAGCTTTCTTT
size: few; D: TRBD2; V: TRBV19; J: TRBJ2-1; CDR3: CASSISTSGADEQFF; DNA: TGTGCCAGTAGTATATCAACTAGCGGGGCGGATGAGCAGTTCTTC
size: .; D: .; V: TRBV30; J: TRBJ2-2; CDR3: CAWYPLGVTGELFF; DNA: TGTGCCTGGTACCCACTAGGGGTTACCGGGGAGCTGTTTTTT
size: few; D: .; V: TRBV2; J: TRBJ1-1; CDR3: CVSLGANTEAFF; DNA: TGTGTCAGCCTCGGGGCGAACACTGAAGCTTTCTTT
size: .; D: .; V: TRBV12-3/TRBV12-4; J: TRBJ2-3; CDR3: CASNDPRRATDTQYF; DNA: TGTGCCAGCAACGATCCTCGAAGAGCAACAGATACGCAGTATTTT
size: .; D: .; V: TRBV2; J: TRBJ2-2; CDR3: CASKGQNTGELFF; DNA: TGTGCCAGCAAGGGACAAAACACCGGGGAGCTGTTTTTT
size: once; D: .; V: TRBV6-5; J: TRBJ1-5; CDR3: CASSYVAGGNQPQHF; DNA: TGTGCCAGCAGTTACGTGGCAGGGGGCAATCAGCCCCAGCATTTT
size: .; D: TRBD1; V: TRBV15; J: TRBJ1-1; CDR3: CATSRDEGPIQGSDEAFF; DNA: TGTGCCACCAGCAGAGATGAAGGACCAATACAGGGGTCAGATGAAGCTTTCTTT
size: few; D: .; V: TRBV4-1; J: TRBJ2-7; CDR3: CASSQAVSGGYEQYF; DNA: TGCGCCAGCAGCCAAGCCGTCAGTGGGGGATACGAGCAGTACTTC
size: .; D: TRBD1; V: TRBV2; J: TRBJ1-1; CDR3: CASRDITGVGEAFF; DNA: TGTGCCAGCAGAGATATAACAGGGGTAGGTGAAGCTTTCTTT
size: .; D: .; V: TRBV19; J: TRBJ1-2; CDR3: CASHRGPLNYGYTF; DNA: TGTGCCAGCCATCGAGGGCCCTTAAACTATGGCTACACCTTC
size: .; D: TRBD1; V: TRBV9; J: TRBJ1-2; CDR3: CASSPTRGTVYGYTF; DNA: TGTGCCAGCAGCCCCACTCGCGGGACAGTTTATGGCTACACCTTC
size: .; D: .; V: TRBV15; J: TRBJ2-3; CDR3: CATSRETRTDTQYF; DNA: TGTGCCACCAGCAGGGAGACAAGAACAGATACGCAGTATTTT
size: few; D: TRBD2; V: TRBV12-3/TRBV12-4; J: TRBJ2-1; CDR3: CASRADGGGYNEQFF; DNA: TGTGCCAGCAGAGCGGACGGGGGGGGATACAATGAGCAGTTCTTC
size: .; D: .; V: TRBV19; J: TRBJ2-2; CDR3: CASRTGTRDTGELFF; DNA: TGTGCCAGTAGAACAGGGACAAGGGACACCGGGGAGCTGTTTTTT
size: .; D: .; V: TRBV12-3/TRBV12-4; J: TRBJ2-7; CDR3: CASSLGGAGIYEQYF; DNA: TGTGCCAGCAGTTTAGGTGGGGCAGGGATCTACGAGCAGTACTTC
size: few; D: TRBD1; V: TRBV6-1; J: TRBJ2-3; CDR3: CASSETRGQGKGDTQYF; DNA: TGTGCCAGCAGTGAAACCCGGGGACAGGGGAAGGGTGATACGCAGTATTTT
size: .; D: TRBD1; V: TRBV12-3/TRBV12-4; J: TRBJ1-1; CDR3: CASSMTGLGTEAFF; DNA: TGTGCCAGCAGTATGACAGGGCTGGGCACTGAAGCTTTCTTT
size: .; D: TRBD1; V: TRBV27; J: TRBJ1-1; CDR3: CASSTTGGNTEAFF; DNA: TGTGCCAGCAGTACGACAGGGGGGAACACTGAAGCTTTCTTT
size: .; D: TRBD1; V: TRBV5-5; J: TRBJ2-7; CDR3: CASRPGQGSYEQYF; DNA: TGTGCCAGCAGACCGGGACAGGGGTCCTACGAGCAGTACTTC
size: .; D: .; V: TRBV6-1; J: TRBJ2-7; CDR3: CASRVGHHAYSYEQYF; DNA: TGTGCCAGCAGAGTCGGACACCACGCTTACTCCTACGAGCAGTACTTC
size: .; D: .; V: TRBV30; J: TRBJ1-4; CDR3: CAWSEYRDTNEKLFF; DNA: TGTGCCTGGAGTGAGTACAGGGACACCAATGAAAAACTGTTTTTT
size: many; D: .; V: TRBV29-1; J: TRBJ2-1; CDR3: CSVEVIEGGNEQFF; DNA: TGCAGCGTTGAAGTTATCGAGGGGGGCAATGAGCAGTTCTTC
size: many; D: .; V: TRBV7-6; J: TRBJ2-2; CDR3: CASSLGTGELFF; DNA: TGTGCCAGCAGCTTGGGGACCGGGGAGCTGTTTTTT
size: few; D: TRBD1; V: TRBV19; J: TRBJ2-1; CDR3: CASSLDRGNEQFF; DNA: TGTGCCAGTAGTTTAGACAGGGGCAATGAGCAGTTCTTC
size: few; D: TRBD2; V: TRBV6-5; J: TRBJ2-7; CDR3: CASSYSGLAGVSVYEQYF; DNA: TGTGCCAGCAGTTACTCAGGACTAGCGGGCGTCTCAGTCTACGAGCAGTACTTC
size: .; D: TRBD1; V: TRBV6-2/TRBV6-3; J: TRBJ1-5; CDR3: CASSYDRGRGNNQPQHF; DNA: TGTGCCAGCAGTTATGACAGGGGTAGGGGAAACAATCAGCCCCAGCATTTT
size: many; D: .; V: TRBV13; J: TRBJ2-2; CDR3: CASSRSGLVTGELFF; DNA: TGTGCCAGCAGCCGAAGCGGATTGGTTACCGGGGAGCTGTTTTTT
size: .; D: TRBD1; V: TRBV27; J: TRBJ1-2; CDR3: CASSPSFGDRGYGYTF; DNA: TGTGCCAGCAGCCCCAGTTTTGGGGACAGGGGCTATGGCTACACCTTC
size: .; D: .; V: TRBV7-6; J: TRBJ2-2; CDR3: CASGGPGELFF; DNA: TGTGCCAGCGGCGGGCCCGGGGAGCTGTTTTTT
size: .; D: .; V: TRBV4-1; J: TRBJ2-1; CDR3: CASSQVTLAGGAGLNGDEQFF; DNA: TGCGCCAGCAGCCAAGTAACACTAGCTGGGGGGGCCGGATTGAATGGGGATGAGCAGTTCTTC
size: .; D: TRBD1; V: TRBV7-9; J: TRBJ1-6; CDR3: CASSLSTGGLYNSPLHF; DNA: TGTGCCAGCAGCTTATCGACAGGGGGCCTCTATAATTCACCCCTCCACTTT
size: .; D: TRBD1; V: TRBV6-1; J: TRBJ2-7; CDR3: CASSEGQATTYEQYF; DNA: TGTGCCAGCAGTGAGGGACAGGCCACCACCTACGAGCAGTACTTC
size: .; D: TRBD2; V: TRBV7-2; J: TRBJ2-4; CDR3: CASSSSLAGGPAKNIQYF; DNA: TGTGCCAGCAGCTCCTCGCTAGCGGGGGGGCCAGCCAAAAACATTCAGTACTTC
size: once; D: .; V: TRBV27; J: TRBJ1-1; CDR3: CASSFGSFTEAFF; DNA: TGTGCCAGCAGTTTTGGTAGTTTCACTGAAGCTTTCTTT
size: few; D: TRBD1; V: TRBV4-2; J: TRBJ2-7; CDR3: CASSQGIPGTGRNEQYF; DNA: TGTGCCAGCAGCCAAGGCATACCGGGGACAGGGAGGAACGAGCAGTACTTC
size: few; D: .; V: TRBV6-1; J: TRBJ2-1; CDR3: CASRTAYNEQFF; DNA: TGTGCCAGTAGGACTGCATACAATGAGCAGTTCTTC